The 26 T cell receptor beta chains in this list originate from one sample, sequenced in a study of shared clonotypes between healthy human individuals. TCRdb's copy holds only in-frame clones and misses some; the assay was immunoSEQ multiplex PCR. Among about 2.1 million clones listed, just over 90% were seen once. CD45RO-negative cells were positively selected for CCR7, leaving out terminally differentiated effector memory CD45RA+ cells. The sample taken for sequencing was naive CD8+ T cells from PBMCs. These receptor sequences come from a man aged 18 to 30 in good health. Some clones in this sample may be carry-over from other donors' samples.

The genes are TRBV6-6 and TRBJ2-7; 8 bases align to TRBD1. Germline V CDR1 and CDR2: MNHNY, SVGAGI (reference sequence). The CDR3 totals 13 residues. V shed 7 bases, J shed 6 bases, and the junction held 8 bases outside the gene matches. CDR3: CASTQGATREQYF. DNA of the CDR3: TGTGCCAGCACCCAGGGGGCGACGCGCGAGCAGTACTTC.

V gene TRBV7-9 combines with J gene TRBJ2-1, with D unclear. V was pared by 4 bases and J by 2 bases, with 12 bases between. This CDR3 has 15 amino acids. Germline lookup yields CDR1 SEHNR and CDR2 FQNEAQ (reference sequence). CDR3 coding DNA: TGTGCCAGCAGCTCCCTGGTCCTAGCCTACAATGAGCAGTTCTTC. This sequence encodes CASSSLVLAYNEQFF.

The CDR3: CATSGEAGAGNEQFF. CDR3 bases: TGTGCCACCAGCGGCGAAGCGGGAGCGGGCAATGAGCAGTTCTTC. The chain carries TRBV15 and TRBJ2-1; 8 positions match TRBD2. Germline CDR1 and CDR2: LNHNV and YYDKDF (reference sequence). The CDR3 extends over 15 amino acids. V dropped 5 bases and J dropped 6; count of bases not matched to a gene: 9.

This clone was counted a single time. DNA for the CDR3: TGTGCCAGCAGTTACCACAGGAGCTACGAGCAGTACTTC. Translating gives CASSYHRSYEQYF. This sequence joins TRBV6-5 and TRBJ2-7; maybe TRBD1 (5 bases). This CDR3 is 13 amino acids long. Trimming took off 2 bases at V and 3 bases at J, with 8 bases between the two ends. Germline V gives CDR1 MNHEY, CDR2 SVGAGI.

As to this clone: The same CDR3 also results from other DNA sequences found in this sample. CDR3 in DNA: TGTGCCAGCAGCGTAGGTGATAACTACGAGCAGTACTTC. Encoded protein: CASSVGDNYEQYF. The V and J genes are TRBV9 and TRBJ2-7; D unresolved. Germline lookup yields CDR1 SGDLS and CDR2 YYNGEE. This CDR3 is 13 amino acids long. Trimming cost V 0 bases and J 3 bases, with 7 bases left between them.

The chain joins TRBV5-5 to TRBJ2-5, with D hard to call. Germline CDR1 is SGHKS and CDR2 is YYEKEE (reference sequence). The CDR3 runs 12 residues. Trimming removed 2 bases at V and 10 bases at J, with 12 bases between. In DNA, the CDR3 is TGTGCCAGCAGCTTAGGTCGGTCGGACCAGTACTTC. As protein: CASSLGRSDQYF.

The chain combines TRBV11-1 with TRBJ2-1; 8 bases map to TRBD2. With 6 bases clipped from V and 2 bases from J, the junction kept 9 bases outside the gene matches. Germline V gene data show CDR1 as SGHAT and CDR2 as FQDESV (reference sequence). The CDR3 runs to 16 residues. The CDR3 sequence: CASSPRAGVAYNEQFF. The CDR3 DNA sequence: TGTGCCAGCAGTCCTCGAGCGGGAGTTGCCTACAATGAGCAGTTCTTC.

This chain uses TRBV6-4 with TRBJ1-1; D unclear. CDR1 and CDR2 from the germline V gene are MRHNA and SNTAGT. The CDR3 has 13 residues. The V end was cut by 4 bases, the J end by 0 bases, with 6 bases between. As DNA, the CDR3 is TGTGCCAGCAGTGCCCACATGAACACTGAAGCTTTCTTT. Residues: CASSAHMNTEAFF.

The J gene is TRBJ2-7, the V gene TRBV27; a weak D match, TRBD2 (6 bases). Germline V lookup: CDR1 MNHEY, CDR2 SMNVEV (reference sequence). Trimming removed 1 base at V and 3 bases at J, with 10 bases between. The length of the CDR3 is 14 residues. The CDR3, as DNA: TGTGCCAGCAGTTTATTGGGACTCTACTACGAGCAGTACTTC. This translates into CASSLLGLYYEQYF.

The chain links TRBV6-1 to TRBJ1-2; no firm D call. The germline CDR1 and CDR2 sequences are MNHNS and SASEGT. Deletions cut 7 bases from V and 6 bases from J, with 21 bases between. The CDR3 loop spans 15 amino acids. The CDR3 spells CASNPERRVRNGYTF. CDR3 coding DNA: TGTGCCAGCAACCCAGAACGACGGGTGAGGAATGGCTACACCTTC.

The table lists this clone with a count of one. The V and J genes are TRBV7-9 and TRBJ1-1; TRBD1 aligns across 7 bases. The CDR3 extends over 14 amino acids. CDR1 SEHNR and CDR2 FQNEAQ come from the germline V gene (reference sequence). Unmatched junction bases numbered 6, after V lost 5 bases and J lost 3 bases. The CDR3 coding sequence is TGTGCCAGCAGCCCAAGTCAGGGGGACACTGAAGCTTTCTTT. It is translated as CASSPSQGDTEAFF. The whole variable domain, remainder taken from reference TRBV7-9 and TRBJ1-1, is DTGVSQNPRHKITKRGQNVTFRCDPISEHNRLYWYRQTLGQGPEFLTYFQNEAQLEKSRLLSDRFSAERPKGSFSTLEIQRTEQGDSAMYLCASSPSQGDTEAFFGQGTRLTVV.

V is TRBV4-2 and J is TRBJ2-1, with D possibly being TRBD1 (5 bases). The CDR3 contains 15 residues. Trimming pared 4 bases from V and 7 bases from J, leaving 17 bases between. Germline V gene sequence: CDR1 LGHNA, CDR2 YNFKEQ. The CDR3 loop reads CASSPPPGLSNEQFF. The CDR3, as DNA: TGTGCCAGCAGCCCCCCCCCAGGGTTGTCTAATGAGCAGTTCTTC.

The rearrangement uses TRBV28 and TRBJ1-1; the D is unclear. There are 12 residues in the CDR3. The V and J ends lost 7 bases and 5 bases respectively, with 11 bases between them. From germline, CDR1 is MDHEN and CDR2 SYDVKM. The DNA of the CDR3 is TGTGCCAGCATGCAGACCCCGACTGAAGCTTTCTTT. Protein sequence: CASMQTPTEAFF.

The chain is built from TRBV4-2 and TRBJ1-2, with 7 bases aligning to TRBD1. CDR3 length: 14 amino acids. The V and J ends lost 5 bases and 6 bases, in that order; junction bases with no gene match: 9. Germline CDR1 reads LGHNA; CDR2 reads YNFKEQ. CDR3 sequence reads: CASSARTGVHGYTF. CDR3 coding DNA: TGTGCCAGCAGCGCTCGGACAGGCGTTCATGGCTACACCTTC.

The CDR3 protein is CASSFLWTSEMETQYF. The CDR3 nucleotides are TGTGCCAGCAGTTTCCTTTGGACCTCGGAAATGGAGACCCAGTACTTC. This chain joins TRBV28 and TRBJ2-5; D not resolved. In germline, CDR1 is MDHEN, CDR2 SYDVKM. The V end was cut by 3 bases, the J end by 5 bases, with 19 bases between. The CDR3 has 16 residues.

The CDR3: CASSVPIQGAAAGELFF. CDR3 coding DNA: TGTGCCAGCAGCGTACCCATTCAGGGGGCGGCCGCCGGGGAGCTGTTTTTT. The rearrangement uses TRBV9 and TRBJ2-2; 8 positions agree with TRBD1. This CDR3 is built from 17 residues. Per the germline V gene, CDR1 is SGDLS and CDR2 is YYNGEE. The V gene end was trimmed by 1 base and the J gene end by 6 bases; junction bases not matched to a gene: 11.

The chain carries TRBV27 and TRBJ1-1; the D is unclear. With 6 bases removed from V and 4 bases from J, the gap between germline ends came to 15 bases. The germline gives CDR1 MNHEY, CDR2 SMNVEV (reference sequence). The CDR3 has 14 amino acids. The CDR3 loop is CASSSRSLGTEAFF. CDR3 DNA: TGTGCCAGCAGCTCACGGAGTCTGGGCACTGAAGCTTTCTTT.

This chain links TRBV6-5 with TRBJ1-1; D not resolved. The CDR3 loop spans 15 amino acids. Germline CDR1 is MNHEY and CDR2 is SVGAGI. V was shortened by 6 bases and J by 5 bases, with 19 bases between the two germline ends. CDR3 residues: CASSSPRYLGTEAFF. The CDR3 nucleotides read TGTGCCAGCAGCTCACCACGTTACCTGGGGACTGAAGCTTTCTTT.

This chain connects TRBV5-6 to TRBJ2-2; unclear D gene. Germline V gene sequence: CDR1 SGHDT, CDR2 YYEEEE. The length of the CDR3 is 16 residues. V dropped 7 bases and J dropped 1 base, with 17 bases sitting between them. The CDR3 nucleotides are TGTGCCAGCTGCGTGAGGCACAGACTGAACACCGGGGAGCTGTTTTTT. This codes for CASCVRHRLNTGELFF.

V gene TRBV28 combines with J gene TRBJ2-7; 7 nucleotides line up with TRBD1. The CDR3 runs to 13 residues. The junction had 6 bases not matched to a gene; V was cut back by 8 bases and J by 2 bases. CDR1 and CDR2 from the germline V gene are MDHEN and SYDVKM. Written as DNA, the CDR3 is TGTGCCAGCTCCGGGACAGAAACCTACGAGCAGTACTTC. Its translation is CASSGTETYEQYF.

The V call is TRBV2, the J call TRBJ2-1; possibly TRBD2 for D (7 bases). The germline V gene encodes CDR1 SNHLY and CDR2 FYNNEI. V was cut by 8 bases and J by 1 base, with 15 bases left in between. This CDR3 has 15 amino acids. CDR3 loop: CASPGGGKSYNEQFF. The CDR3 nucleotides read TGTGCCAGCCCGGGGGGCGGGAAATCCTACAATGAGCAGTTCTTC.

The chain recombines TRBV6-5 with TRBJ2-7; D is possibly TRBD1 or TRBD2 (5 bases each). Germline lookup yields CDR1 MNHEY and CDR2 SVGAGI. The CDR3 runs 15 residues. The ends were cut back, 0 bases at V and 2 bases at J, with 11 bases in the middle. The CDR3 reads CASSYSWDGTYEQYF. Here the CDR3 DNA reads TGTGCCAGCAGTTACTCTTGGGACGGGACCTACGAGCAGTACTTC.

The chain is built from TRBV2 and TRBJ2-1, with D uncertain. The CDR3 is 16 residues long. V was clipped by 1 base and J by 6 bases, with 16 bases between them. CDR1 SNHLY and CDR2 FYNNEI come from the germline V gene. The DNA of the CDR3 is TGTGCCAGCAGTGAAGTCCAACCAAGTGGGCGCAATGAGCAGTTCTTC. Amino acid sequence: CASSEVQPSGRNEQFF.

The gene calls are TRBV4-1 and TRBJ2-5; TRBD2 is a possible D gene (6 bases). Per germline, CDR1 MGHRA and CDR2 YSYEKL. V was clipped by 8 bases and J by 2 bases, with 15 bases between them. The CDR3 is 14 amino acids. The CDR3 DNA reads TGCGCCAGCGGCAAAACCGGGGGTCAAGAGACCCAGTACTTC. As protein: CASGKTGGQETQYF.

The table lists this clone with a few counts. The V gene is TRBV29-1, the J gene TRBJ2-1, with 9 bases lining up with TRBD2. With 4 bases clipped from V and 5 bases from J, the junction kept 6 bases outside the gene matches. The CDR3 extends over 14 amino acids. The germline V gene encodes CDR1 SQVTM and CDR2 ANQGSEA. The CDR3 bases are TGCAGCGTTGTCCTAGCGGGACGGGACAATGAGCAGTTCTTC. This sequence encodes CSVVLAGRDNEQFF.

The V gene is TRBV16, the J gene TRBJ2-7, with D unresolved. This CDR3 has 14 residues. CDR1 and CDR2 from the germline V gene are KGHSY and FQNENV. Trimming removed 3 bases from V and 3 bases from J, with 12 bases in between. The CDR3 here is CASSQGPGGYEQYF. DNA for the CDR3: TGTGCCAGCAGCCAGGGCCCGGGCGGCTACGAGCAGTACTTC.